Listed here are 13 T cell receptor beta chains from one sample, sequenced in a study of blood T cell repertoires in COVID-19. Method: immunoSEQ multiplex PCR; TCRdb's copy keeps in-frame clones and lacks some. The top ten hold around 6.3% of the sample, which has about 250,000 clones, about 87% seen once. Sequencing was done on a sample of peripheral blood. These receptors were taken from a woman aged 25 to 39 with COVID-19, enrolled during active disease.

This chain joins TRBV29-1 and TRBJ1-5; possibly TRBD1 for D (6 bases). Germline CDR1 is SQVTM and CDR2 is ANQGSEA. V lost 2 bases and J lost 4, with 12 bases in between. The CDR3 length is 14 residues. CDR3 nucleotide sequence: TGCAGCGTTGAATGTCGGGGACAAAATCAGCCCCAGCATTTT. This codes for CSVECRGQNQPQHF.

The chain recombines TRBV4-1 with TRBJ2-5, with unresolved D. V dropped 1 base and J dropped 5 bases, with 11 bases sitting between them. This CDR3 has 14 amino acids. Germline assignment: CDR1 MGHRA and CDR2 YSYEKL. The CDR3 sequence is CASSQVSSRETQYF. The CDR3 region has the DNA TGCGCCAGCAGCCAAGTTTCAAGCCGGGAGACCCAGTACTTC.

The V call is TRBV11-3, the J call TRBJ2-1, with 12 bases matching TRBD2. Per germline, CDR1 SGHNT and CDR2 YENEEA. The CDR3 runs 14 residues. V trimming: 4 bases; J trimming: 9 bases; junction bases outside the gene matches: 4. DNA of the CDR3: TGTGCCAGCAGCTCACCTAGCGGGGGGGCTGAGCAGTTCTTC. Protein: CASSSPSGGAEQFF.

V gene TRBV30 combines with J gene TRBJ2-1, with 14 bases lining up with TRBD2. Losses at the gene ends were 5 bases for V and 8 bases for J; bases not matched to a gene: 5. Germline CDR1 reads GTSNPN; CDR2 reads SVGIG (reference sequence). The CDR3 is 14 amino acids. CDR3 sequence (DNA): TGTGCCTGGGTGTGGGGACTAGCGGGAGATGAGCAGTTCTTC. Its protein product is CAWVWGLAGDEQFF.

This chain connects TRBV7-2 to TRBJ2-3, with 7 bases fitting TRBD2. Trimming cost V 5 bases and J 3 bases; bases outside gene matches: 11. The germline V gene has CDR1 SGHTA and CDR2 FQGNSA. The CDR3 contains 16 residues. The CDR3 protein is CASSPSGGGATDTQYF. The CDR3 coding sequence is TGTGCCAGCAGCCCTAGCGGTGGCGGGGCTACAGATACGCAGTATTTT.

The chain's CDR3 is CASSLSRDYSYEQYF. The CDR3 DNA reads TGTGCCAGCTCGCTCAGCCGGGACTACTCCTACGAGCAGTACTTC. The chain is built from TRBV18 and TRBJ2-7; 7 bases align to TRBD2. Germline CDR1 reads KGHSH; CDR2 reads LQKENI. The CDR3 is 15 residues long. V was clipped by 6 bases and J by 0 bases; unmatched bases: 8.

This chain connects TRBV12-3 or TRBV12-4 to TRBJ2-1, with D maybe TRBD2 (6 bases). This CDR3 spans 11 amino acids. Trimming took off 3 bases at V and 10 bases at J, with 7 bases between the two ends. The CDR3: CASSFRGEQFF. Written as DNA, the CDR3 is TGTGCCAGCAGTTTTCGGGGGGAGCAGTTCTTC.

The rearrangement uses TRBV5-1 and TRBJ2-6; TRBD1 matches at 7 bases. V was clipped by 1 base and J by 4 bases; unmatched bases: 8. The CDR3 spans 17 residues. The germline gives CDR1 SGHRS, CDR2 YFSETQ. The CDR3 DNA follows: TGCGCCAGCAGCTTGAGAGGGGGCCCGACCGGGGCCAACGTCCTGACTTTC. Its protein product is CASSLRGGPTGANVLTF.

This CDR3 is CASSAIRGTEAFF. CDR3 in DNA: TGTGCCAGCAGTGCAATCAGGGGAACTGAAGCTTTCTTT. V usage is TRBV6-4 and J usage is TRBJ1-1; D might be TRBD1 (6 bases). V shed 4 bases and J shed 5 bases, with 11 bases lying between them. There are 13 residues in the CDR3. CDR1 is MRHNA and CDR2 is SNTAGT in the germline V gene.

In this sample, this clone turned up once. This rearrangement joins TRBV29-1 to TRBJ2-1, with TRBD2 as a possible D gene (6 bases). The CDR3 consists of 13 residues. V gave up 6 bases and J gave up 5 bases, with 14 bases separating them. Germline loops: CDR1 SQVTM, CDR2 ANQGSEA. The CDR3, as DNA: TGCAGCGTCCCCGGGACTTCCCACAATGAGCAGTTCTTC. This sequence encodes CSVPGTSHNEQFF.

The chain couples TRBV27 to TRBJ2-7; D might be TRBD2 (5 bases). This CDR3 comprises 13 residues. CDR1 is MNHEY, CDR2 SMNVEV, per germline (reference sequence). Trimming left V 4 bases short and J 6 bases short, with 13 bases between. CDR3 sequence (DNA): TGTGCCAGCAGTTCACCCTTTAGCGCCGAGCAGTACGTC. Protein: CASSSPFSAEQYV.

The chain is built from TRBV2 and TRBJ2-7; D unclear. V was pared by 8 bases and J by 11 bases, with 16 bases between. Germline-derived CDR1 and CDR2 are SNHLY and FYNNEI. The CDR3 runs to 11 residues. The DNA of the CDR3 is TGTGCCAGCGGGCGTGATGGGCAGAAGTACTTC. It codes for CASGRDGQKYF.

This clone was recorded only once. The chain has TRBV6-5 and TRBJ2-7; D is possibly TRBD1 (8 bases). This CDR3 has 15 amino acids. The germline V gene encodes CDR1 MNHEY and CDR2 SVGAGI. V dropped 6 bases and J dropped 2 bases, with 17 bases sitting between them. CDR3 coding DNA: TGTGCCAGCAGACCGGACAGGGAGGGCACCTACGAGCAGTACTTC. Translated, it gives CASRPDREGTYEQYF.